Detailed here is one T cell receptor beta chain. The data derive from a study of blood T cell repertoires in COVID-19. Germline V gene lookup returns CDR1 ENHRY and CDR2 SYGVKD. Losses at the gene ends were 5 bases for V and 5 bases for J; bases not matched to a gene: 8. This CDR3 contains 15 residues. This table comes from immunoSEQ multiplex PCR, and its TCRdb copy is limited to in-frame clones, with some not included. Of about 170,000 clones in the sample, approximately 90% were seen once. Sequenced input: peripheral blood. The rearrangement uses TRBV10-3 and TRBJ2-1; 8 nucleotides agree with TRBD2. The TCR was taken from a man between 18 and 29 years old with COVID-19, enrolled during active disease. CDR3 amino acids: CAISTSGSLNNEQFF. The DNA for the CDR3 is TGTGCCATCAGTACGAGCGGGAGTCTCAACAATGAGCAGTTCTTC.